This T cell receptor (beta chain) was captured in a study of blood T cells in healthy people across ages. CDR3 size: 15 residues. From germline, CDR1 is SGHTA and CDR2 FQGNSA. Trimming left V 5 bases short and J 2 bases short, with 13 bases between. Primers used in a second PCR of about 6 to 11 cycles were a sample-barcoded 5' primer and a J-beta primer mix. Every cDNA was tagged by a template-switch adaptor with 12 random nucleotides. MiXCR, run by TCRdb on the 5' RACE reads, gives a single entry per CDR3 protein. This sample yields over 500,000 distinct CDR3 sequences, of which roughly half are seen a single time; roughly 13% belongs to the top ten.

Sequenced material: blood. The sequence was collected from a woman older than 75 in good health. The chain uses TRBV7-2 and TRBJ1-5; D not resolved. Written as DNA, the CDR3 is TGTGCCAGCAGCCCACCTCGGGCAGGCAATCAGCCCCAGCATTTT. This codes for CASSPPRAGNQPQHF.